The entry below gives a single T cell receptor beta chain sequence along with its context. From germline, CDR1 is SNHLY and CDR2 FYNNEI. V gave up 7 bases and J gave up 4 bases; unmatched junction bases: 12. There are 16 residues in the CDR3. The data were obtained in a study of T cell changes during pregnancy in multiple sclerosis. Clones were sequenced by immunoSEQ multiplex PCR, and TCRdb holds only the in-frame ones, with some missing. Of 60,000 to 90,000 clones in the sample, about 93% were seen once. The starting material was peripheral blood, obtained in the first trimester of pregnancy. The TCR originated in a female donor in good health, enrolled as a control in a pregnancy study. The rearrangement uses TRBV2 and TRBJ2-2; 7 bases are a match to TRBD1. CDR3 amino acids: CASIFDRASPTGELFF. DNA for the CDR3: TGTGCCAGCATTTTTGACAGGGCTTCCCCCACCGGGGAGCTGTTTTTT.